The entry that follows covers one T cell receptor beta chain sequence. These data originate in a study of blood T cell repertoires in COVID-19. At the level of the study: Donors in the United States, Italy and Spain gave samples during acute or convalescent COVID-19. T cells, B-cell-depleted T cells, or PBMCs provided the cDNA or gDNA that served as material.

The Seattle site enrolled patients during active infection and followed them longitudinally. As originally analysed: Amplified reference gene primers provided the basis for estimating nucleated cell counts. The table came from immunoSEQ multiplex PCR; TCRdb's copy has only in-frame clones and leaves some out. D and trimming were read from the DNA, whereas the V and J calls and clone size are those reported in that table. Here the sample spans approximately 240,000 clones, over 80% being singletons. Sequenced sample: peripheral blood. The sequence derives from a woman younger than 45 with COVID-19, enrolled during active disease.

CDR3 amino acids: CASSYNLAGGQETQYF. The CDR3 region has the DNA TGTGCCAGCAGTTACAATCTAGCGGGAGGTCAGGAGACCCAGTACTTC. This rearrangement joins TRBV6-2 or TRBV6-3 to TRBJ2-5; 11 bases map to TRBD2. Germline loops: CDR1 MNHEY, CDR2 SVGEGT. V lost 2 bases and J lost 5; bases outside the gene matches: 7. This CDR3 is 16 amino acids long.